This T cell receptor beta chain was identified during a study of regulatory and conventional T cells in RAG deficiency. Method: immunoSEQ multiplex PCR; TCRdb's copy keeps in-frame clones and lacks some. Of just under 9,500 clones listed, approximately 88% were seen once; the top ten hold roughly 1.3%. CDR1 and CDR2 from the germline V gene are SEHNR and FQNEAQ (reference sequence). This CDR3 comprises 15 residues. Regulatory T cells were sorted from blood as CD4+ CD25-high CD127-low cells. This sample also belongs to another study, concerning regulatory T cells. That investigation notes: The PCR used 52 TRBV and 13 TRBJ primers.

The gene calls are TRBV7-9 and TRBJ2-5, with D possibly TRBD2 on 6 matching bases. The J call may be mistaken, given a closer DNA end match to TRBJ2-7. The sequence came from a human donor in good health. The sequenced material came from Tregs sorted from blood. CDR3 sequence (DNA): TGTGCCAGCAGCCTATCCGGGGGTAGCACCTACGAGCAGTACTTC. Protein: CASSLSGGSTYEQYF.